This passage covers 23 T cell receptor beta chains from one sample sequenced in a study of blood T cell repertoires in COVID-19. This table comes from immunoSEQ multiplex PCR, and its TCRdb copy is limited to in-frame clones, with some not included. The sample consists of about 170,000 clones, approximately 89% of them appearing once. The sample taken for sequencing was PBMCs or T cells enriched from blood (not recorded which). Receptor source: a woman aged 18-29 years who had recovered from COVID-19.

This chain connects TRBV29-1 to TRBJ2-1; perhaps TRBD1 as D (5 bases). This CDR3 spans 13 amino acids. Deletions cut 4 bases from V and 6 bases from J, with 13 bases between. Germline lookup yields CDR1 SQVTM and CDR2 ANQGSEA. The CDR3 reads CSVGQSRINEQFF. In DNA, the CDR3 is TGCAGCGTTGGACAGTCACGTATCAATGAGCAGTTCTTC.

This chain uses TRBV15 with TRBJ2-2, with D perhaps TRBD2 (6 bases). Germline loops: CDR1 LNHNV, CDR2 YYDKDF (reference sequence). The CDR3 sequence is 18 residues long. Trimming left V 0 bases short and J 6 bases short, with 20 bases between. DNA of the CDR3: TGTGCCACCAGCAGAGATGTGGGGTGGAGGGGTCTGGCCGGGGAGCTGTTTTTT. Protein sequence: CATSRDVGWRGLAGELFF.

V gene TRBV28 combines with J gene TRBJ1-2; perhaps TRBD1 as D (6 bases). Germline V lookup: CDR1 MDHEN, CDR2 SYDVKM. This CDR3 spans 17 amino acids. V shed 3 bases and J shed 5 bases, with 22 bases lying between them. CDR3 sequence reads: CASSFKGVYLPSYGYTF. CDR3 in DNA: TGTGCCAGCAGTTTTAAGGGGGTCTATTTACCCAGTTATGGCTACACCTTC.

The rearrangement uses TRBV6-5 and TRBJ1-6; the match to TRBD1 covers 7 bases. The germline gives CDR1 MNHEY, CDR2 SVGAGI. The CDR3 has 15 residues. V gave up 6 bases and J gave up 4 bases; unmatched junction bases: 6. The CDR3 protein is CASRGTETYNSPLHF. In nucleotides, the CDR3 is TGTGCCAGCAGGGGGACAGAGACTTATAATTCACCCCTCCACTTT.

The chain employs TRBV28 and TRBJ2-3; TRBD1 is a possible D gene (6 bases). Trimming shortened V by 4 bases and J by 5 bases, and 22 bases separated the two germline ends. CDR3 length: 17 amino acids. Germline CDR1 and CDR2: MDHEN and SYDVKM. The chain's CDR3 is CASSSLYRDLILDTQYF. CDR3 nucleotide sequence: TGTGCCAGCAGTTCACTGTACAGGGATTTGATTTTAGATACGCAGTATTTT.

The chain uses TRBV27 and TRBJ1-2; D ambiguous. V gave up 2 bases and J gave up 8 bases, with 18 bases separating them. CDR3 length equals 15 residues. Germline V gene sequence: CDR1 MNHEY, CDR2 SMNVEV (reference sequence). The CDR3 coding sequence is TGTGCCAGCAGTTTAGGCGGACCCCTGCGCGGGGGCTACACCTTC. It encodes CASSLGGPLRGGYTF.

V usage is TRBV25-1 and J usage is TRBJ2-1, with TRBD2 matching 8 bases. The germline CDR1 and CDR2 sequences are MGHDK and SYGVNS. The CDR3 contains 17 residues. V lost 5 bases, J lost 6 bases, and 15 bases stayed unmatched. The CDR3 DNA reads TGTGCCAGCAGTCCCCTAAGAAGCGGGAGTTGGGGCAATGAGCAGTTCTTC. Protein sequence: CASSPLRSGSWGNEQFF.

CDR3 region: CASSLAVVGGEQYF. CDR3 sequence (DNA): TGTGCCAGCAGCTTGGCCGTTGTGGGAGGCGAGCAGTACTTC. The genes are TRBV5-6 and TRBJ2-7, with D possibly TRBD2 on 6 matching bases. V was pared by 0 bases and J by 6 bases, with 13 bases between. In germline, CDR1 is SGHDT, CDR2 YYEEEE. There are 14 residues in the CDR3.

The CDR3 DNA sequence: TGTGCCAGCAGCGTAGGACAGGGCATTCAAGAGACCCAGTACTTC. This gives the protein CASSVGQGIQETQYF. V gene TRBV9 combines with J gene TRBJ2-5; 7 nucleotides agree with TRBD1. V was clipped by 0 bases and J by 2 bases; unmatched bases: 4. The CDR3 extends over 15 amino acids. The V gene's germline CDR1 is SGDLS and CDR2 YYNGEE.

The V gene is TRBV4-1, the J gene TRBJ2-3, with D unresolved. Germline V gene lookup returns CDR1 MGHRA and CDR2 YSYEKL. Trimming shortened V by 6 bases and J by 2 bases, and 21 bases separated the two germline ends. The CDR3 runs to 17 residues. Here the CDR3 DNA reads TGCGCCAGCAGACCTCCTTTTGGAGAAACCTTCACAGATACGCAGTATTTT. Translation: CASRPPFGETFTDTQYF.

The rearrangement uses TRBV7-3 and TRBJ2-2; D might be TRBD1 (5 bases). The V end lost 5 bases, the J end lost 1 base, and 8 bases lay between the germline ends. Germline CDR1 and CDR2: SGHTA and FQGTGA. CDR3 length: 14 amino acids. The CDR3 loop reads CASSPRVNTGELFF. CDR3 nucleotides: TGTGCCAGCAGCCCCAGGGTGAACACCGGGGAGCTGTTTTTT. Variable domain in full (rest from reference TRBV7-3 and TRBJ2-2): GAGVSQTPSNKVTEKGKYVELRCDPISGHTALYWYRQSLGQGPEFLIYFQGTGAADDSGLPNDRFFAVRPEGSVSTLKIQRTERGDSAVYLCASSPRVNTGELFFGEGSRLTVL.

This clone showed up just once. This chain links TRBV4-1 with TRBJ2-1, with TRBD2 matching 9 bases. Looked up from germline, CDR1 is MGHRA and CDR2 is YSYEKL. With 4 bases clipped from V and 5 bases from J, the junction kept 12 bases outside the gene matches. The length of the CDR3 is 17 residues. CDR3 residues: CASSPRLSSGRNNEQFF. CDR3 coding DNA: TGCGCCAGCAGCCCCCGTTTGAGTAGCGGGAGAAACAATGAGCAGTTCTTC.

The gene calls are TRBV7-3 and TRBJ2-7, with D possibly TRBD1 on 5 matching bases. The length of the CDR3 is 12 residues. The V end was cut by 1 base, the J end by 6 bases, with 7 bases between. Germline V CDR1 and CDR2: SGHTA, FQGTGA. The CDR3 bases are TGTGCCAGCAGCTTAAGCAGGGTCGAGCAGTACTTC. Its translation: CASSLSRVEQYF.

The rearrangement uses TRBV30 and TRBJ2-5; TRBD2 matches at 11 bases. V was clipped by 0 bases and J by 4 bases; unmatched bases: 4. Germline CDR1 and CDR2: GTSNPN and SVGIG (reference sequence). The CDR3 extends over 15 amino acids. The chain's CDR3 is CAWSVLAGVVETQYF. The DNA for the CDR3 is TGTGCCTGGAGTGTACTAGCGGGAGTGGTAGAGACCCAGTACTTC.

The chain uses TRBV4-3 and TRBJ2-1, with D maybe TRBD2 (5 bases). The germline gives CDR1 LGHNA, CDR2 YSLEER. The V end lost 0 bases, the J end lost 5 bases, and 14 bases lay between the germline ends. The CDR3 covers 16 residues. CDR3 in amino acids: CASSQEEQDSDNEQFF. CDR3 sequence (DNA): TGCGCCAGCAGCCAAGAAGAGCAGGACTCTGACAATGAGCAGTTCTTC.

V usage is TRBV28 and J usage is TRBJ1-4, with TRBD1 matching over 11 bases. The CDR3 runs to 15 residues. Germline values: CDR1 MDHEN, CDR2 SYDVKM. V dropped 7 bases and J dropped 7; count of bases not matched to a gene: 8. The CDR3 DNA reads as TGTGCCAGCACGGACAGGGGGCCTGGGGTTGAAAAACTGTTTTTT. Amino acid sequence: CASTDRGPGVEKLFF. Full variable domain (remainder filled in from reference TRBV28 and TRBJ1-4): DVKVTQSSRYLVKRTGEKVFLECVQDMDHENMFWYRQDPGLGLRLIYFSYDVKMKEKGDIPEGYSVSREKKERFSLILESASTNQTSMYLCASTDRGPGVEKLFFGSGTQLSVL.

The chain couples TRBV6-2 or TRBV6-3 to TRBJ2-6, with no clear D. Germline V lookup: CDR1 MNHEY, CDR2 SVGEGT. V was trimmed by 0 bases and J by 2 bases, leaving 11 bases between them. This CDR3 region has 17 residues. CDR3 loop: CASSYSLTVTGANVLTF. CDR3 DNA: TGTGCCAGCAGTTACTCCCTCACTGTAACTGGGGCCAACGTCCTGACTTTC.

This clone has only one observation. This chain links TRBV2 with TRBJ2-5; 11 bases align to TRBD2. V dropped 8 bases and J dropped 14; count of bases not matched to a gene: 10. The CDR3 covers 12 residues. CDR1 is SNHLY, CDR2 FYNNEI, per germline. CDR3 sequence: CASSRSGTSGYF. In DNA, the CDR3 is TGTGCCAGCTCCCGGTCCGGGACTAGCGGCTACTTC.

This sequence joins TRBV9 and TRBJ1-3; tentatively, D is TRBD1 (6 bases). V dropped 0 bases and J dropped 4 bases, with 8 bases sitting between them. This CDR3 is 14 amino acids long. From germline, CDR1 is SGDLS and CDR2 YYNGEE. In DNA form, the CDR3 reads TGTGCCAGCAGCGTAGGCGGACAGGGAAACACCATATATTTT. It yields the protein CASSVGGQGNTIYF.

The chain links TRBV7-9 to TRBJ1-4; D is ambiguous. Between the trimmed V and J ends, which lost 6 bases and 7 bases, there was a span of 9 bases. The CDR3 totals 12 residues. The germline V gene has CDR1 SEHNR and CDR2 FQNEAQ (reference sequence). CDR3 loop: CASRYRGEKLFF. DNA for the CDR3: TGTGCCAGCAGGTATCGAGGTGAAAAACTGTTTTTT.

The chain combines TRBV6-6 with TRBJ2-4; D remains unclear. Germline CDR1 is MNHNY and CDR2 is SVGAGI (reference sequence). CDR3 length equals 13 residues. V lost 5 bases and J 0 bases, leaving 5 bases between the germline ends. In DNA, the CDR3 is TGTGCCAGCAGTCCCCTAGCCAAAAACATTCAGTACTTC. Protein: CASSPLAKNIQYF.

This clone was found many times. The chain combines TRBV4-3 with TRBJ2-7, with a tentative D call TRBD1 (5 bases). The CDR3 sequence is 14 residues long. Trimming stripped 1 base from V and 3 bases from J, with 10 bases between. Per the germline V gene, CDR1 is LGHNA and CDR2 is YSLEER. The CDR3, as DNA: TGCGCCAGCAGCCAAGGTCACAGGCGCTACGAGCAGTACTTC. Amino acids: CASSQGHRRYEQYF.

This clone was detected a few times. This rearrangement joins TRBV7-2 to TRBJ2-7; 12 bases are shared with TRBD2. With 6 bases clipped from V and 4 bases from J, the junction kept 10 bases outside the gene matches. Germline-derived CDR1 and CDR2 are SGHTA and FQGNSA. This CDR3 has 16 residues. The DNA for the CDR3 is TGTGCCAGCAGTCCCCGACTAGCGGGAGCTTCATACGAGCAGTACTTC. Amino acids: CASSPRLAGASYEQYF.